This T cell receptor (beta chain) stems from a study of beta chain features in type 1 diabetes. Findings and caveats of the study: The VDJ junctions of type 1 diabetes patients carried fewer insertions and more deletions. Significant though moderate, a shortening of TCRB CDR3s appeared in all four CD4+ subsets of Type 1 diabetes patients.

Every donor provided one heparinised blood draw, which averaged approximately 120 mL. Each of the sorted populations had a purity greater than 95%. Every bit of the isolated RNA underwent reverse transcription, so sequencing read expressed TCRB transcripts. Sequencing used immunoSEQ multiplex PCR; TCRdb keeps in-frame clones, though not all of them. The sample lists about 160,000 clones; roughly 8% were seen once. The length of the CDR3 is 15 residues. Germline CDR1 KGHSH, CDR2 LQKENI. V was shortened by 2 bases and J by 7 bases, with 15 bases between the two germline ends. On this clone itself: Its target is not known.

This sequence was found in a man in his late teens or twenties with type 1 diabetes. Sequencing was performed on central memory CD4+ T cells from blood. V usage is TRBV18 and J usage is TRBJ2-1, with D maybe TRBD1 (7 bases). As DNA, the CDR3 is TGTGCCAGCTCACCATCGGGGGCAGGGGGGAATGAGCAGTTCTTC. Translated, it gives CASSPSGAGGNEQFF.